The T cell receptor (beta chain) under discussion was sequenced for a study (dated by TCRdb to 2015 to 2016). Library generation was performed with RT-PCR. The sequencer was an Illumina MiSeq. The public reads were quality trimmed at Q25 with fastp and then assembled into clones with MiXCR by TCRdb, keeping productive beta chains. Rows matching on CDR3 protein sequence are summarized as one entry with the most common DNA and genes. The sample profile shows more than 550,000 distinct CDR3 sequences; approximately 14% of them were found once. The biggest ten clones account for 3.6% of the sample. In regard to this clonotype: What antigen it recognizes has not been identified. No base-level quality is on record; no much larger clone is a single base apart.

The TCR comes from a female donor in good health, serving as a healthy control. Sequencing was performed on memory CD4+ T cells from blood.

This receptor carries the CDR3 CASSIVGQRTEAFF. The DNA reads TGTGCCAGTAGTATTGTGGGACAGCGAACTGAAGCTTTCTTT. The sequence joins TRBV19 to TRBJ1-1; 7 bases in between match TRBD1. From the cysteine through the phenylalanine, the CDR3 covers 14 amino acids. Only CDR3 DNA remains: 42 bases, in frame from the first base. Germline trimming amounts to 3 bases on V and 5 bases on J, with 6 as the count of junction bases outside the gene matches. Reading the germline V gene (reference sequence) gives CDR1 LNHDA and CDR2 SQIVND.